Listed below are T cell receptor beta chains from one sample, sequenced in a study of graft-versus-host responses after intestinal transplantation. The table came from immunoSEQ multiplex PCR; TCRdb's copy has only in-frame clones and leaves some out. The sample includes 75,000 to 100,000 clones, roughly 93% of them seen just once. The antigens these receptors bind are not known. Here the sequenced sample was unstimulated CD8+ T cells sorted from spleen or lymph node cells, taken before intestinal transplant. These receptors originate from a human donor who received an intestinal transplant. The CDR3 runs from the conserved cysteine through the conserved F or W.

j_call v_call cdr3_aa
TRBJ2-1 TRBV6-1 CASSVTGEINEQFF
TRBJ2-7 TRBV13 CASSLGVAGPYEQYF
TRBJ2-7 TRBV6-5 CASSPRQGTYEQYF
TRBJ2-7 TRBV2 CASRTGSTFSYEQYF
TRBJ2-1 TRBV29-1 CSVEEAGISYNEQFF
TRBJ2-1 TRBV5-6 CASSCRLSGTSGRNNEQFF
TRBJ2-5 TRBV27 CASKLLAGQETQYF
TRBJ2-3 TRBV28 CASSVGGTDTQYF
TRBJ2-1 TRBV7-8 CASSLELAGVNDEQFF
TRBJ2-3 TRBV4-1 CASSHSAGVSDTQYF
TRBJ1-5 TRBV4-3 CASSPGTGGGQPQHF
TRBJ2-3 TRBV6-1 CASSGLSTDTQYF
TRBJ2-7 TRBV19 CASSWGTGAEQYF
TRBJ2-1 TRBV9 CASSVFDADYNEQFF
TRBJ2-1 TRBV5-1 CASSLDRALAGGEDEQFF
TRBJ1-5 TRBV5-6 CASSLSFVGPGGPQHF
TRBJ1-6 TRBV10-3 CAISESQGDSPLHF
TRBJ2-6 TRBV10-3 CAISGLSISGANVLTF
TRBJ2-1 TRBV11-2 CASSRPLTSGSWSYNEQFF
TRBJ2-7 TRBV12-5 CASGSTREETRSYEQYF
TRBJ2-7 TRBV4-3 CASSQEVLWDRDTYEQYF
TRBJ1-4 TRBV6-4 CASSAFRGKTNEKLFF
TRBJ2-7 TRBV4-1 CASSQGTGSLAYEQYF
TRBJ2-7 TRBV4-1 CASSQVLADYEQYF
TRBJ1-5 TRBV5-8 CASSSKPTGGVQPQHF
TRBJ1-6 TRBV6-5 CASRGQGFNSPLHF
TRBJ2-2 TRBV11-1 CASSVGLAGVAGELFF
TRBJ2-1 TRBV25-1 CASRETGADEQFF
TRBJ2-5 TRBV10-2 CASSVTVQETQYF
TRBJ2-1 TRBV7-9 CASSLGGTGNEQFF
TRBJ2-1 TRBV11-2 CASSSRSTSVLFDEQFF
TRBJ1-2 TRBV6-5 CASSLGQAGYGYTF
TRBJ2-3 TRBV2 CASSDDPSGDGTDTQYF
TRBJ2-1 TRBV27 CASSLSLGGGQGEQFF
TRBJ2-7 TRBV4-1 CASSQEIGTSAYEQYF
TRBJ2-3 TRBV27 CASSPTSTDTQYF
TRBJ1-6 TRBV4-2 CASSQPRGGWRNNSPLHF
TRBJ2-3 TRBV7-2 CASSSDIATDTQYF
TRBJ2-2 TRBV19 CASSGGQAGTGELFF
- TRBV27 CASGQTSSYEQYF
TRBJ2-1 TRBV6-4 CASSEGTSGDNEQFF
TRBJ2-1 TRBV4-2 CASSQVNNEQFF
TRBJ2-1 TRBV10-3 CAISEGFGAYPYNEQFF